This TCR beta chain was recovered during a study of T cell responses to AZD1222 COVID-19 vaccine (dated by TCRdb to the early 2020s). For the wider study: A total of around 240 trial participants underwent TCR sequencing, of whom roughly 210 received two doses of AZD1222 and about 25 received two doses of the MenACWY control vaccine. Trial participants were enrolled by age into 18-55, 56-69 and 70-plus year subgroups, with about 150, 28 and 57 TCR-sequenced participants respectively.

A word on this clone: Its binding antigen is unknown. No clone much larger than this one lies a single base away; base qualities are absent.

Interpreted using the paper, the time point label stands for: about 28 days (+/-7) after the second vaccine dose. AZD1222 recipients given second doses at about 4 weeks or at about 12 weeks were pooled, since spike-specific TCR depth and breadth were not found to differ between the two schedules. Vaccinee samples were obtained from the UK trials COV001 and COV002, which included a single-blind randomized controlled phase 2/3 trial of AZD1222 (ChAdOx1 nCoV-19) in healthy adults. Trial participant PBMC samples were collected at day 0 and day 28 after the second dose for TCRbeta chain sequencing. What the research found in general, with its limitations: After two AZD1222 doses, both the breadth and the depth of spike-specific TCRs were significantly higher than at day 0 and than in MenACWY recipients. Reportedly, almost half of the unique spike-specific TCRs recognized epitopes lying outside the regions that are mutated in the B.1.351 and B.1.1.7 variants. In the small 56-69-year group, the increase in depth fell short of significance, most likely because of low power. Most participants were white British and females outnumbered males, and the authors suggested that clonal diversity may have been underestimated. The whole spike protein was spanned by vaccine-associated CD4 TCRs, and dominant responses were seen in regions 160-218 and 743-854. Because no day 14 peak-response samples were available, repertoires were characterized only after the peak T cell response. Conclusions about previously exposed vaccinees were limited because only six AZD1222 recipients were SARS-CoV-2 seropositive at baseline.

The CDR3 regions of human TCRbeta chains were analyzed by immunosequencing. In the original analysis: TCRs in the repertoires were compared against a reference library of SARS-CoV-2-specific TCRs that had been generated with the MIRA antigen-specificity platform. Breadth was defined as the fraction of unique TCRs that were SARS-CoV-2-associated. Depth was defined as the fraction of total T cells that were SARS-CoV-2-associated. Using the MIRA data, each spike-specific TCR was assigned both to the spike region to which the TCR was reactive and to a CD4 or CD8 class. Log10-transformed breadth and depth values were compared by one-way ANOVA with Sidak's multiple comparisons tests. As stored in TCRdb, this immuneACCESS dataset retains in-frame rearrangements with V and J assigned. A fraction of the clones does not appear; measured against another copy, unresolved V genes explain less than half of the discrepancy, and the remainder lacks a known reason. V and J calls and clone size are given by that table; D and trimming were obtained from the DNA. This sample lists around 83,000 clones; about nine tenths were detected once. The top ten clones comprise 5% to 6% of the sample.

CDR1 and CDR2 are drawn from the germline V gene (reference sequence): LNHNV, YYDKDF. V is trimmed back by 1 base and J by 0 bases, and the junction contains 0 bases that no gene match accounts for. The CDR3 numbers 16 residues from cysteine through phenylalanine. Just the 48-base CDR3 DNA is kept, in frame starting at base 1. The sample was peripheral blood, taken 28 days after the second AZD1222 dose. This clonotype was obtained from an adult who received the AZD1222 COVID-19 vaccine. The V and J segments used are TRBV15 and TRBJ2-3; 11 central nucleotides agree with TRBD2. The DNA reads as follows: TGTGCCACCAGCAGAGGACTAGCGGGGAGCACAGATACGCAGTATTTT. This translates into CATSRGLAGSTDTQYF.